The sequence of this T cell receptor beta chain was determined in a study of T cells in Graves' hyperthyroidism and ophthalmopathy. About the study: Peripheral blood draws took place at initial diagnosis, ahead of any treatment. Study-level findings and limits: The model predicted ophthalmopathy a median around seven months before onset.

This clonotype was counted many times. The antigen is undetermined. TCR beta CDR3 regions were amplified from RNA. First-round RT-PCR with HTBI primers amplified the TCR CDR3 region. TCRdb called the multiplex PCR reads again in MiXCR, with one record for every CDR3 protein. The sample has about 340,000 distinct CDR3 sequences, roughly 20% seen once. Sequencing was done on a sample of blood. The clonotype comes from a woman between 50 and 59 years old with Graves' hyperthyroidism.

The CDR3 region has the DNA TGTGCCAGCAGCCCAAACCCGGACGGAGAGACCCAGTACTTC. This translates into CASSPNPDGETQYF. The V call is TRBV7-9, the J call TRBJ2-5; D is uncertain. The CDR3 extends over 14 amino acids. V was trimmed by 5 bases and J by 4 bases, leaving 14 bases between them. The germline CDR1 and CDR2 sequences are SEHNR and FQNEAQ (reference sequence).